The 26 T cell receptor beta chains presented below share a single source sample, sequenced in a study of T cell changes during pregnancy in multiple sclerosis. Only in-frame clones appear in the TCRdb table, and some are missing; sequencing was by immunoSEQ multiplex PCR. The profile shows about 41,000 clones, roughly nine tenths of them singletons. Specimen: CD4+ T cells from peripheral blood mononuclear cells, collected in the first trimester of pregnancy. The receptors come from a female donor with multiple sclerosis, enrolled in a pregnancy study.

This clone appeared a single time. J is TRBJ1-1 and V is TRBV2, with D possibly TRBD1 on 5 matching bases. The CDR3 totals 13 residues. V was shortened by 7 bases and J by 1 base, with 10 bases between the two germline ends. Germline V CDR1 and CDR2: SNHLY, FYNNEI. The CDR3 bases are TGTGCCAGCAATCAGGGATGGAACACTGAAGCTTTCTTT. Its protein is CASNQGWNTEAFF.

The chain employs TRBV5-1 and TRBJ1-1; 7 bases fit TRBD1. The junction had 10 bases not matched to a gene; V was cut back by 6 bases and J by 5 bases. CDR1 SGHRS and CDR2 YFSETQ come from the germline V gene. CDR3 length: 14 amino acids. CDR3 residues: CASTKNRGGTEAFF. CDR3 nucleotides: TGCGCCAGCACCAAGAACAGGGGCGGGACTGAAGCTTTCTTT.

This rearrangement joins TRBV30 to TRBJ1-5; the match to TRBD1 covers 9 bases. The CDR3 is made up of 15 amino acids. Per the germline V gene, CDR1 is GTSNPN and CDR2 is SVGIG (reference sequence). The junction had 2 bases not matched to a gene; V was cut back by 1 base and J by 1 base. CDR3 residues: CAWSEGQGSNQPQHF. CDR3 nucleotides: TGTGCCTGGAGTGAGGGACAGGGAAGCAATCAGCCCCAGCATTTT. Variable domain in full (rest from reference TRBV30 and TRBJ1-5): SQTIHQWPATLVQPVGSPLSLECTVEGTSNPNLYWYRQAAGRGLQLLFYSVGIGQISSEVPQNLSASRPQDRQFILSSKKLLLSDSGFYLCAWSEGQGSNQPQHFGDGTRLSIL.

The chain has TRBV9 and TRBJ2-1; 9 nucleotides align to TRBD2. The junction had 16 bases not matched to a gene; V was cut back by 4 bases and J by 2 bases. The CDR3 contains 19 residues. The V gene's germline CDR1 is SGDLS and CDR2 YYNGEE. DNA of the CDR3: TGTGCCAGCAGCCCCCGGCTGGGGGCCCTAGCGGGGACCTACAATGAGCAGTTCTTC. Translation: CASSPRLGALAGTYNEQFF.

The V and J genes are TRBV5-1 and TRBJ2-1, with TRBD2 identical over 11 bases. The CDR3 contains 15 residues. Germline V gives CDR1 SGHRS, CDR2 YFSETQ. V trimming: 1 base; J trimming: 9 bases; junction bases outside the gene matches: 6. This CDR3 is CASSLTSGSVGEQFF. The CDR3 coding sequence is TGCGCCAGCAGCTTGACTAGCGGGAGTGTAGGTGAGCAGTTCTTC.

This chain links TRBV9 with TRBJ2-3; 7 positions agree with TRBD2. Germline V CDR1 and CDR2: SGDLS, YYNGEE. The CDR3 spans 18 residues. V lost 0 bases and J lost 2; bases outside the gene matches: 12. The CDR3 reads CASSVDSSGDFSTDTQYF. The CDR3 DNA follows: TGTGCCAGCAGCGTAGATTCTAGCGGAGACTTTTCCACAGATACGCAGTATTTT.

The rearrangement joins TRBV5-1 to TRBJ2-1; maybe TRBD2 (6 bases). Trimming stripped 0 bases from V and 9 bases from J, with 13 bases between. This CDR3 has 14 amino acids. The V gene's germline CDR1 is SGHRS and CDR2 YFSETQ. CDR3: CASSLELARGEQFF. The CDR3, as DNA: TGCGCCAGCAGCTTGGAACTAGCACGCGGTGAGCAGTTCTTC. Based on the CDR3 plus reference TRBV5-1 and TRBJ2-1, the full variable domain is KAGVTQTPRYLIKTRGQQVTLSCSPISGHRSVSWYQQTPGQGLQFLFEYFSETQRNKGNFPGRFSGRQFSNSRSEMNVSTLELGDSALYLCASSLELARGEQFFGPGTRLTVL.

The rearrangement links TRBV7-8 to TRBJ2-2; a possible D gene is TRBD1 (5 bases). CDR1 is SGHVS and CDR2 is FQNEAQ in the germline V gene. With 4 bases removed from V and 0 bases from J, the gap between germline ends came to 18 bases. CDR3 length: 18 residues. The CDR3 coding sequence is TGTGCCAGCAGCTCCCGGGCAGCGACAGTAGCGAACACCGGGGAGCTGTTTTTT. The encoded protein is CASSSRAATVANTGELFF.

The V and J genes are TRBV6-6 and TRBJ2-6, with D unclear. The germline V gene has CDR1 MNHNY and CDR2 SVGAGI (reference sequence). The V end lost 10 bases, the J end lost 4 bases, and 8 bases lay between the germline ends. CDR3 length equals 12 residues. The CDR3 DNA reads TGTGCCACCCTATCCGGGGCCAACGTCCTGACTTTC. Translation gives CATLSGANVLTF.

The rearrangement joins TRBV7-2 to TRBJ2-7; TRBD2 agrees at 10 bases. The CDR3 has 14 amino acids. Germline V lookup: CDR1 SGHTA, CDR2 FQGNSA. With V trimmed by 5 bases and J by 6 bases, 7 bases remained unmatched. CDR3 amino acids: CASSPLAGAGEQYF. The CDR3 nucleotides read TGTGCCAGCAGCCCCCTAGCGGGAGCGGGCGAGCAGTACTTC.

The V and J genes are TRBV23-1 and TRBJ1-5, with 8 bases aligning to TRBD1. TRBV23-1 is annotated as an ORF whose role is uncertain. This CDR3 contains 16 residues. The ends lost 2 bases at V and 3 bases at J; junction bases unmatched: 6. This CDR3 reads CASSQEQGGNNQPQHF. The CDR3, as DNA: TGCGCCAGCAGTCAAGAACAGGGGGGGAACAATCAGCCCCAGCATTTT.

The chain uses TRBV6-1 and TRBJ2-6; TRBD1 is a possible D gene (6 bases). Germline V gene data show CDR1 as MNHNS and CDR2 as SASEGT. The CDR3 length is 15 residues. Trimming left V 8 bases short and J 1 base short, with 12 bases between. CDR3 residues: CASQTGTSGANVLTF. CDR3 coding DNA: TGTGCCAGCCAGACCGGGACATCTGGGGCCAACGTCCTGACTTTC.

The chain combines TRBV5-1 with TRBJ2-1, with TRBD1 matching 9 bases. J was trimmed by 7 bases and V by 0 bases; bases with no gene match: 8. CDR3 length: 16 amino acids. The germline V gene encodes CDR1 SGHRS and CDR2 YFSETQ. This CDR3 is CASSLVGQGVWNEQFF. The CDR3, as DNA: TGCGCCAGCAGCTTGGTGGGACAGGGAGTGTGGAATGAGCAGTTCTTC.

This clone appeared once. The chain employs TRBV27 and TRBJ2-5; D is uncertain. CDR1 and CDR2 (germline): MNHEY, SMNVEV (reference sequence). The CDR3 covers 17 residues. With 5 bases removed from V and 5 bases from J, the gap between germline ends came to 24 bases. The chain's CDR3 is CASSRVGIGTIGETQYF. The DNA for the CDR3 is TGTGCCAGCAGTCGGGTTGGTATAGGAACCATCGGCGAGACCCAGTACTTC.

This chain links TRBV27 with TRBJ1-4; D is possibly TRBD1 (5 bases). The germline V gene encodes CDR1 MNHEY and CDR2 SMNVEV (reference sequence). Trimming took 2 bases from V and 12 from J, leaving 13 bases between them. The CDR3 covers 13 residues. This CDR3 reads CASSLIRGEELFF. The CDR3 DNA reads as TGTGCCAGCAGTTTAATCCGGGGGGAAGAACTGTTTTTT.

CDR3 loop: CASSLGTSGRFLSRTDTQYF. Written as DNA, the CDR3 is TGCGCCAGCAGCCTGGGGACTAGCGGGAGATTTCTTTCACGCACAGATACGCAGTATTTT. The V call is TRBV5-1, the J call TRBJ2-3; the match to TRBD2 covers 14 bases. Germline V gene data show CDR1 as SGHRS and CDR2 as YFSETQ. The CDR3 contains 20 residues. V shed 4 bases, J shed 1 base, and the junction held 14 bases outside the gene matches. Together with reference TRBV5-1 and TRBJ2-3, the CDR3 gives the full variable domain: KAGVTQTPRYLIKTRGQQVTLSCSPISGHRSVSWYQQTPGQGLQFLFEYFSETQRNKGNFPGRFSGRQFSNSRSEMNVSTLELGDSALYLCASSLGTSGRFLSRTDTQYFGPGTRLTVL.

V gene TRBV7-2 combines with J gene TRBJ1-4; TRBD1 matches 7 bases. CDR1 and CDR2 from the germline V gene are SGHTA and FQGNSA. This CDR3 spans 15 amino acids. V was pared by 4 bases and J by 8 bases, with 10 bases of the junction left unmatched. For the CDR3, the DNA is TGTGCCAGCAGCTCAACAGGGGTAAAGGGAGAAAAACTGTTTTTT. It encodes CASSSTGVKGEKLFF. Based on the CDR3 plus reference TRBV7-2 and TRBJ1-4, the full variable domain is GAGVSQSPSNKVTEKGKDVELRCDPISGHTALYWYRQSLGQGLEFLIYFQGNSAPDKSGLPSDRFSAERTGGSVSTLTIQRTQQEDSAVYLCASSSTGVKGEKLFFGSGTQLSVL.

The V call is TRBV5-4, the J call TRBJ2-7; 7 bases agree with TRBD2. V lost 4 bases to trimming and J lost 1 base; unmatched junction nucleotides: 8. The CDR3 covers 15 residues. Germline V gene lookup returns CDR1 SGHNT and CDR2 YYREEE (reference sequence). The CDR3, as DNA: TGTGCCAGCAGCGCAGCCGGGACTACATCCTACGAGCAGTACTTC. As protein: CASSAAGTTSYEQYF.

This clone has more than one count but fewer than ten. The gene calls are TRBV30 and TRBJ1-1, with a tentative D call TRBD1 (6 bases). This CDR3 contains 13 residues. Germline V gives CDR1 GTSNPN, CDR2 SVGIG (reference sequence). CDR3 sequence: CDLEGGAGTEAFF. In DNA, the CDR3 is TGTGACTTGGAAGGGGGGGCTGGCACTGAAGCTTTCTTT.

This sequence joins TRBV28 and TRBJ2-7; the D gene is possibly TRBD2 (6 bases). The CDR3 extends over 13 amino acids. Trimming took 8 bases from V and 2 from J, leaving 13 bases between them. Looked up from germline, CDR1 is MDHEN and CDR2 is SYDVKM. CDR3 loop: CASWGENAYEQYF. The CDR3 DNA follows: TGTGCCAGCTGGGGGGAAAATGCCTACGAGCAGTACTTC.

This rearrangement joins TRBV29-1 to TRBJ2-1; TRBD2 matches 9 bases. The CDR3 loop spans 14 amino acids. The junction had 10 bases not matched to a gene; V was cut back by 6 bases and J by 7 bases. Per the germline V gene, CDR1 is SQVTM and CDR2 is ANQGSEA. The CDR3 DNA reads TGCAGCGTGGACGAGGCTAGCGGGAAGAATGAGCAGTTCTTC. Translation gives CSVDEASGKNEQFF.

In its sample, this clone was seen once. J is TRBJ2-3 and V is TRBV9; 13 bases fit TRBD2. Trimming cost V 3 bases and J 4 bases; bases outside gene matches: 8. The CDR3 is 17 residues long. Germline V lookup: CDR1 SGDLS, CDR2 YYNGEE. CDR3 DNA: TGTGCCAGCAGCGCTCGGACTAGCGGGAGATGGGCAGATACGCAGTATTTT. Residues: CASSARTSGRWADTQYF. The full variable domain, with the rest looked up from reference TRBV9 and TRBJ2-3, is DSGVTQTPKHLITATGQRVTLRCSPRSGDLSVYWYQQSLDQGLQFLIQYYNGEERAKGNILERFSAQQFPDLHSELNLSSLELGDSALYFCASSARTSGRWADTQYFGPGTRLTVL.

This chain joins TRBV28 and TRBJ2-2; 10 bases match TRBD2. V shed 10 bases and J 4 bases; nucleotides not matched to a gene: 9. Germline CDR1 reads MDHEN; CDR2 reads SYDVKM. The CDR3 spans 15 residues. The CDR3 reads CATKSSGSPTGELFF. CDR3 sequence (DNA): TGTGCCACCAAATCTAGCGGGAGCCCCACCGGGGAGCTGTTTTTT.

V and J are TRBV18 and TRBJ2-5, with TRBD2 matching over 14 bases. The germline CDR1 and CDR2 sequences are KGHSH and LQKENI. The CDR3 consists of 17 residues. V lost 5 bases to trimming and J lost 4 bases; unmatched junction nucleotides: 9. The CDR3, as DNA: TGTGCCAGCTCATACGGGACTAGCGGGAGCGGGGGAGAGACCCAGTACTTC. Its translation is CASSYGTSGSGGETQYF. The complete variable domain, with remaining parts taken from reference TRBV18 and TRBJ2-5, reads NAGVMQNPRHLVRRRGQEARLRCSPMKGHSHVYWYRQLPEEGLKFMVYLQKENIIDESGMPKERFSAEFPKEGPSILRIQQVVRGDSAAYFCASSYGTSGSGGETQYFGPGTRLLVL.

CDR3 sequence (DNA): TGCGCCAGCAGCCAGAAGGGGGACGAACGCACAGATACGCAGTATTTT. Translating it yields CASSQKGDERTDTQYF. V is TRBV4-1 and J is TRBJ2-3; a possible D gene is TRBD1 (6 bases). Germline CDR1 MGHRA, CDR2 YSYEKL. Trimming took 3 bases from V and 1 from J, leaving 14 bases between them. The CDR3 runs to 16 residues.

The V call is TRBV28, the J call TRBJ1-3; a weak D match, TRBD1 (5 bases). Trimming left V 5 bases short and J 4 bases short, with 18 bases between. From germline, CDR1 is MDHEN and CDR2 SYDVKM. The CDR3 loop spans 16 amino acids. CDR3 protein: CASSPVWVGGGNTIYF. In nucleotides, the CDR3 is TGTGCCAGCAGTCCCGTATGGGTGGGGGGAGGAAACACCATATATTTT.